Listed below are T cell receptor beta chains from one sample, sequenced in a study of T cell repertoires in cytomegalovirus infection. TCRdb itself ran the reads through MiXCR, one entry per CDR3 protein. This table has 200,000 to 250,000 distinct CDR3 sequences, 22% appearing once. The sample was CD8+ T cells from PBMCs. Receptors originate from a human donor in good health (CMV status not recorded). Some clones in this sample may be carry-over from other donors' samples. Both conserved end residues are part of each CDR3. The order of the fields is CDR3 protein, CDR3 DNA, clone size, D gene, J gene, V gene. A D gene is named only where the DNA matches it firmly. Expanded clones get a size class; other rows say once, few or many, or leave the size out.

CDR3aa: CSVRSGFLETQYF
CDR3nt: TGCAGCGTCCGTTCAGGGTTTTTAGAGACCCAGTACTTC
abundance: few
d_gene: NA
j_gene: TRBJ2-5
v_gene: TRBV29-1

CDR3aa: CASSLRDRAPDTQYF
CDR3nt: TGTGCCAGCAGCTTAAGGGACAGGGCCCCAGATACGCAGTATTTT
abundance: few
d_gene: TRBD1
j_gene: TRBJ2-3
v_gene: TRBV2

CDR3aa: CASSLFQADTQYF
CDR3nt: TGTGCCAGCAGTTTGTTTCAGGCAGATACGCAGTATTTT
abundance: few
d_gene: NA
j_gene: TRBJ2-3
v_gene: TRBV7-9

CDR3aa: CASRPTGAGYEQYF
CDR3nt: TGTGCCAGCAGACCGACAGGGGCGGGCTACGAGCAGTACTTC
abundance: many
d_gene: TRBD1
j_gene: TRBJ2-7
v_gene: TRBV28

CDR3aa: CASSQTDTYEQYF
CDR3nt: TGCGCCAGCAGCCAAACGGACACTTACGAGCAGTACTTC
abundance: NA
d_gene: NA
j_gene: TRBJ2-7
v_gene: TRBV4-1

CDR3aa: CASSPWGLPYEQYF
CDR3nt: TGTGCCAGCAGCCCGTGGGGACTACCCTACGAGCAGTACTTC
abundance: many
d_gene: TRBD2
j_gene: TRBJ2-7
v_gene: TRBV7-9

CDR3aa: CASSLRDSLYEQYF
CDR3nt: TGTGCCAGCAGCTTAAGGGACAGCCTATACGAGCAGTACTTC
abundance: many
d_gene: TRBD1
j_gene: TRBJ2-7
v_gene: TRBV7-9

CDR3aa: CASSLGTGGLGTQYF
CDR3nt: TGTGCCAGCAGCCTAGGGACAGGGGGCTTGGGGACGCAGTATTTT
abundance: many
d_gene: TRBD1
j_gene: TRBJ2-3
v_gene: TRBV7-2

CDR3aa: CASSPQSPSVYSNQPQHF
CDR3nt: TGTGCCAGCAGTCCTCAGTCCCCCTCAGTATATAGCAATCAGCCCCAGCATTTT
abundance: NA
d_gene: NA
j_gene: TRBJ1-5
v_gene: TRBV6-5

CDR3aa: CASSHIAGGPAGELFF
CDR3nt: TGCGCCAGCAGCCACATAGCGGGGGGGCCGGCCGGGGAGCTGTTTTTT
abundance: many
d_gene: TRBD2
j_gene: TRBJ2-2
v_gene: TRBV4-1

CDR3aa: CSARATKEPPYYGYTF
CDR3nt: TGCAGTGCTAGGGCCACCAAGGAACCCCCCTACTATGGCTACACCTTC
abundance: few
d_gene: NA
j_gene: TRBJ1-2
v_gene: TRBV20-1

CDR3aa: CASSFGTGFGTQYF
CDR3nt: TGTGCCAGCAGTTTCGGGACAGGGTTTGGGACCCAGTACTTC
abundance: NA
d_gene: TRBD1
j_gene: TRBJ2-5
v_gene: TRBV28

CDR3aa: CASSFWTGNTGELFF
CDR3nt: TGTGCCAGCAGTTTTTGGACAGGAAACACCGGGGAGCTGTTTTTT
abundance: few
d_gene: TRBD1
j_gene: TRBJ2-2
v_gene: TRBV28

CDR3aa: CSAKDGMNTGELFF
CDR3nt: TGCAGCGCAAAGGACGGGATGAACACCGGGGAGCTGTTTTTT
abundance: NA
d_gene: NA
j_gene: TRBJ2-2
v_gene: TRBV29-1